This TCR beta chain derives from a study of cytomegalovirus exposure and HLA in healthy donors. Study-level points and caveats: Upon later analysis, HLA-associated TCR beta chains proved more clonally expanded than other, equally common chains. Earlier analysis found most TCR beta V segments productive about 87% or about 30% of the time.

Everyone who donated was a healthy bone marrow donor. The PCR made use of 60 Vbeta and 13 Jbeta primers. Profiling relied on immunoSEQ multiplex PCR, and the TCRdb table lists in-frame clones only, not all of them. The sample yields 150,000 to 200,000 clones, 84% seen once. On this clone: The antigen is undetermined.

The V and J ends lost 0 bases and 4 bases, in that order; junction bases with no gene match: 7. The germline CDR1 and CDR2 sequences are SGDLS and YYNGEE. This CDR3 is 17 amino acids long. The TCR sequence derives from a boy aged 10-17 years in good health and CMV-seronegative. Input material: PBMCs. The V call is TRBV9, the J call TRBJ2-1; TRBD2 matches at 10 bases. CDR3 DNA sequence: TGTGCCAGCAGCGTAGACTCCGGACTAGCGGCGTACAATGAGCAGTTCTTC. Protein: CASSVDSGLAAYNEQFF.